This TCR beta chain was sequenced for a study of OX40 agonist ivuxolimab in advanced cancers. Germline CDR1 is MNHNY and CDR2 is SVGAGI (reference sequence). The V end lost 7 bases, the J end lost 3 bases, and 12 bases lay between the germline ends. This CDR3 is built from 13 residues. Study findings and constraints: Low normalized T-cell clonal expansion was additionally recorded for some nonresponders. The investigators did not determine what antigen specificity the expanded peripheral T cells had. The average count of expanded clones was higher among CD8+ T cells than among CD4+. Both CD4+ and CD8+ T cell populations in blood had undergone clonal expansion by week 6 at 0.1 to 3.0 mg/kg.

As to this clone: As yet, its antigen is unknown.

Data came from immunoSEQ multiplex PCR; TCRdb stores just in-frame clones and leaves some out. The table includes 80,000 or so clones, nearly 85% detected once. The material was CD4+ or CD8+ T cells sorted from blood, obtained in a trial of the OX40 agonist ivuxolimab. This chain uses TRBV6-6 with TRBJ2-5; possible D gene TRBD1, 7 bases. The sequence came from an adult with an advanced solid tumor such as melanoma, head and neck, liver or kidney cancer. The CDR3 DNA reads as TGTGCCAGCACCATCAGGGGGGAAGAGACCCAGTACTTC. As protein: CASTIRGEETQYF.